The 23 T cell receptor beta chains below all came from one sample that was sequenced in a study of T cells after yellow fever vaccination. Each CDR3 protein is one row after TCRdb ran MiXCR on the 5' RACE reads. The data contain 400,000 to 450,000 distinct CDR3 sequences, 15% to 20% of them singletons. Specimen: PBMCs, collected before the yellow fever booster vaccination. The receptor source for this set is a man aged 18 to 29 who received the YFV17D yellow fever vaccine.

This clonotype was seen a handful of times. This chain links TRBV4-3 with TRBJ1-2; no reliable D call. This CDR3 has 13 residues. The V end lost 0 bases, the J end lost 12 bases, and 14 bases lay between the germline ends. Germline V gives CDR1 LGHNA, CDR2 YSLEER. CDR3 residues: CASSQDPTVPNTF. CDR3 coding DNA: TGCGCCAGCAGCCAAGATCCCACAGTGCCCAACACCTTC.

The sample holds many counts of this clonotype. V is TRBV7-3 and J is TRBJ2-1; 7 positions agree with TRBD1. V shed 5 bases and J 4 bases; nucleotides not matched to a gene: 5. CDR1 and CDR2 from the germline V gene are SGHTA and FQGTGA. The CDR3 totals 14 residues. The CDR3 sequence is CASSLDRDYNEQFF. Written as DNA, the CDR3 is TGTGCCAGCAGCCTCGACAGGGATTACAATGAGCAGTTCTTC. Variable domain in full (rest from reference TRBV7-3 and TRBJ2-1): GAGVSQTPSNKVTEKGKYVELRCDPISGHTALYWYRQSLGQGPEFLIYFQGTGAADDSGLPNDRFFAVRPEGSVSTLKIQRTERGDSAVYLCASSLDRDYNEQFFGPGTRLTVL.

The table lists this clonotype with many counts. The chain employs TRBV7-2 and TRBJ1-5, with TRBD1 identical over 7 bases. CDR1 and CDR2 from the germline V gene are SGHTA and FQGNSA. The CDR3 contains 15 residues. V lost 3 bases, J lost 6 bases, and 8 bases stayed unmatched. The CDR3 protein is CASSFSTTGVQPQHF. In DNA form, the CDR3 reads TGTGCCAGCAGCTTCTCGACAACAGGGGTTCAGCCCCAGCATTTT.

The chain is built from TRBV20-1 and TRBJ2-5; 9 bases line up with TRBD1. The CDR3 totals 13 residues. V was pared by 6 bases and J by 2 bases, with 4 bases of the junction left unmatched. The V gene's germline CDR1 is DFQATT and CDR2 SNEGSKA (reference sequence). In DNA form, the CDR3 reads TGCAGTGCCTTGGACAGGGGTCAAGAGACCCAGTACTTC. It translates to CSALDRGQETQYF.

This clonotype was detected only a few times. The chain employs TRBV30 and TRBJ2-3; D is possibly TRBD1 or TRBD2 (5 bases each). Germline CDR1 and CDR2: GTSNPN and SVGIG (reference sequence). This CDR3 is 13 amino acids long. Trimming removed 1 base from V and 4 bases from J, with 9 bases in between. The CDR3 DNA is TGTGCCTGGAGTGCCTGGGACCCAGATACGCAGTATTTT. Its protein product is CAWSAWDPDTQYF. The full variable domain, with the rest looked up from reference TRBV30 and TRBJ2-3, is SQTIHQWPATLVQPVGSPLSLECTVEGTSNPNLYWYRQAAGRGLQLLFYSVGIGQISSEVPQNLSASRPQDRQFILSSKKLLLSDSGFYLCAWSAWDPDTQYFGPGTRLTVL.

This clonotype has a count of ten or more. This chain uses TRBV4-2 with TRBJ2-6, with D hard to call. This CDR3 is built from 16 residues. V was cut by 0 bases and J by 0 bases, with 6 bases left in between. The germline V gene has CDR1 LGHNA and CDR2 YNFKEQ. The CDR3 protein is CASSQDNNSGANVLTF. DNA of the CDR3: TGTGCCAGCAGCCAAGATAACAACTCTGGGGCCAACGTCCTGACTTTC.

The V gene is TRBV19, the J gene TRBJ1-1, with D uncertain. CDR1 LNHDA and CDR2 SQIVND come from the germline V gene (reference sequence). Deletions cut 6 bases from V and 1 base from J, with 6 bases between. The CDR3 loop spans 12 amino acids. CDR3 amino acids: CASRNGNTEAFF. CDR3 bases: TGTGCCAGTAGAAACGGGAACACTGAAGCTTTCTTT.

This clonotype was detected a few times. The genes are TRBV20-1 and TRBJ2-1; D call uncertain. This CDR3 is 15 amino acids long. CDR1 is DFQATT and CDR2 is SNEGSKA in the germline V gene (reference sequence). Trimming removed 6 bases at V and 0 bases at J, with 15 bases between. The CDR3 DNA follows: TGCAGTGCCCCGATCCGGCGGCGCTCCTACAATGAGCAGTTCTTC. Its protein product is CSAPIRRRSYNEQFF.

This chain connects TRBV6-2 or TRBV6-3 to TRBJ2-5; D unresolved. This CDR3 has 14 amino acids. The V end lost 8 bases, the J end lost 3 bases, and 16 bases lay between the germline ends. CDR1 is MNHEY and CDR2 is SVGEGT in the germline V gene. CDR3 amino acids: CASESTRGEETQYF. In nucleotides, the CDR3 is TGTGCCAGCGAGAGTACCAGAGGAGAAGAGACCCAGTACTTC.

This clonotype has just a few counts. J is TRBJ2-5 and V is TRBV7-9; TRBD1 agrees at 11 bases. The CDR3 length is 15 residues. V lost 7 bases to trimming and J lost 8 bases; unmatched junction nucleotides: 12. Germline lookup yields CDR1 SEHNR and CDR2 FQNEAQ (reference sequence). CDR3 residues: CASTRLDRGQGTQYF. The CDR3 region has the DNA TGTGCCAGCACCCGATTGGACAGGGGGCAAGGTACCCAGTACTTC.

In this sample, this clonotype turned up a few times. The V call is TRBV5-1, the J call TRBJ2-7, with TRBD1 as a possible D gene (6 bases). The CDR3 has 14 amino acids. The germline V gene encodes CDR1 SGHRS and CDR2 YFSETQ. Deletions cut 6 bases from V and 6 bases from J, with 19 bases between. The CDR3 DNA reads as TGCGCCAGCACGGACCAGACAGGACAAGGCGAGCAGTACTTC. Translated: CASTDQTGQGEQYF.

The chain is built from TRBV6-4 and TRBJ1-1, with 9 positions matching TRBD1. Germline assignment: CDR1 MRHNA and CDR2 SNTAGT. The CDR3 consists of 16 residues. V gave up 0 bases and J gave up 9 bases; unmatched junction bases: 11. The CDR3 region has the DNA TGTGCCAGCAGTGACTCCTTCAAGGGACAGGGTGGTAAAGCTTTCTTT. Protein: CASSDSFKGQGGKAFF.

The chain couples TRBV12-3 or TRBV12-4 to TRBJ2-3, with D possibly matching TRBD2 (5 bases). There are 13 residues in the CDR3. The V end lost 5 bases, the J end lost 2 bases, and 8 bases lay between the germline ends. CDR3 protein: CASSTTNTDTQYF. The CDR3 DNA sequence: TGTGCCAGCAGTACGACTAACACAGATACGCAGTATTTT.

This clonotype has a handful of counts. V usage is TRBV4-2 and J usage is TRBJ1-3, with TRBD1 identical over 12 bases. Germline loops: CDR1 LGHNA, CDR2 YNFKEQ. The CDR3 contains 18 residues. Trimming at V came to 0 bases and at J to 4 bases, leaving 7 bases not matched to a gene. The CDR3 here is CASSQDPGQGARGNTIYF. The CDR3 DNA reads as TGTGCCAGCAGCCAAGATCCGGGACAGGGGGCGCGAGGAAACACCATATATTTT.

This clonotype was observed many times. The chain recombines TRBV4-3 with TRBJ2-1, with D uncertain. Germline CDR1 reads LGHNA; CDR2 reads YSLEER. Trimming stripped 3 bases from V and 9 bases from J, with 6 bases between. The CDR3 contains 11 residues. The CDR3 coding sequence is TGCGCCAGCAGCCACAGGAGTGAGCAGTTCTTC. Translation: CASSHRSEQFF.

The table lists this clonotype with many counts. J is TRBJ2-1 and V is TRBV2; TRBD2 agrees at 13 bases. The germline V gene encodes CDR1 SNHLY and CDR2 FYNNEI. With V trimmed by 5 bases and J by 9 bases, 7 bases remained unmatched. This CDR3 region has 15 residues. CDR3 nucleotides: TGTGCCAGCAGTTCCCAAGGACTAGCGGGGGCTGAGCAGTTCTTC. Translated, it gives CASSSQGLAGAEQFF.

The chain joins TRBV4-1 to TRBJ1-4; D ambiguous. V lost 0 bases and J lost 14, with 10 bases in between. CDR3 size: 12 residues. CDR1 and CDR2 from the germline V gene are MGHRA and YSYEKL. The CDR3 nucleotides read TGCGCCAGCAGCCAAGATCGACGGTTTCTGTTTTTT. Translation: CASSQDRRFLFF.

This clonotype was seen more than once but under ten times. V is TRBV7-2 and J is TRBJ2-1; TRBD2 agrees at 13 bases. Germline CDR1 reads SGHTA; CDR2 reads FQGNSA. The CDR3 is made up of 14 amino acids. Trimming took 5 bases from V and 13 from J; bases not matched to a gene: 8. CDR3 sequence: CASSGLAGERYQFF. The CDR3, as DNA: TGTGCCAGCAGCGGACTAGCGGGGGAGCGATATCAGTTCTTC.

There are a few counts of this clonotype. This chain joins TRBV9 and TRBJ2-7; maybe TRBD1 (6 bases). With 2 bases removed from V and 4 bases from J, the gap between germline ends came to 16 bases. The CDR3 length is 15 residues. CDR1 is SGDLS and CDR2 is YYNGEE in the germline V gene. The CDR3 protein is CASSVDWGRGYEQYF. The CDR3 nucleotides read TGTGCCAGCAGCGTCGATTGGGGCAGGGGATACGAGCAGTACTTC.

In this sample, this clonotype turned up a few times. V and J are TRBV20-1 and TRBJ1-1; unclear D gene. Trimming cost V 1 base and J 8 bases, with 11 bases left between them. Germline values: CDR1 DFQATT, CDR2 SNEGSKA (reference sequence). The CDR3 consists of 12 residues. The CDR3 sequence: CSARVTGEEAFF. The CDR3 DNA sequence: TGCAGTGCTAGAGTGACCGGGGAGGAAGCTTTCTTT.

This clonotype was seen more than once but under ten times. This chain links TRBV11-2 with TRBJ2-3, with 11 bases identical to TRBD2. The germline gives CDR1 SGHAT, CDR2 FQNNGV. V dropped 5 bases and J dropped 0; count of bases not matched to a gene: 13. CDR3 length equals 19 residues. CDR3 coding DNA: TGTGCCAGCAGCAGGAGGCTAACTAGCGGGGGACCTAGCACAGATACGCAGTATTTT. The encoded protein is CASSRRLTSGGPSTDTQYF.

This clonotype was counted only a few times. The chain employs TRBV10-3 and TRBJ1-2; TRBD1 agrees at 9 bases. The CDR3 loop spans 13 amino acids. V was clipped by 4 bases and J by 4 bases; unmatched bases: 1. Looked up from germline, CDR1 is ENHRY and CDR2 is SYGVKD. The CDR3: CAISGGQGYGYTF. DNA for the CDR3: TGTGCCATCAGTGGGGGACAGGGCTATGGCTACACCTTC.

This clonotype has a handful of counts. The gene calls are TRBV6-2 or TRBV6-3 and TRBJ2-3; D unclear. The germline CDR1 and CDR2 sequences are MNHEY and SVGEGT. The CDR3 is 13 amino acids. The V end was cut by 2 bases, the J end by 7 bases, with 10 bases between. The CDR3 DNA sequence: TGTGCCAGCAGTTACCTACTGTTGAATACGCAGTATTTT. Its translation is CASSYLLLNTQYF.